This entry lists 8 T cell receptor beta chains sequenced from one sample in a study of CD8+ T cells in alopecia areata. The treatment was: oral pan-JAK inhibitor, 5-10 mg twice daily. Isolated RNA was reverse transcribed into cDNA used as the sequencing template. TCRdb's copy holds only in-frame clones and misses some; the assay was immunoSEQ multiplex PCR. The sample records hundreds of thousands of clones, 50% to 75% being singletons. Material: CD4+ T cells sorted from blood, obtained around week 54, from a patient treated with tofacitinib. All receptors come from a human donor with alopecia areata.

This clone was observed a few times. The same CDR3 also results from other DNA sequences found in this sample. The DNA for the CDR3 is TGTGCCAGCAGCTTAGTGCCAGGGAACTATGGCTACACCTTC. Protein product: CASSLVPGNYGYTF. This rearrangement joins TRBV11-2 to TRBJ1-2; weak D call: TRBD1 (5 bases). V shed 1 base and J shed 2 bases, with 8 bases lying between them. The CDR3 consists of 14 residues. The V gene's germline CDR1 is SGHAT and CDR2 FQNNGV.

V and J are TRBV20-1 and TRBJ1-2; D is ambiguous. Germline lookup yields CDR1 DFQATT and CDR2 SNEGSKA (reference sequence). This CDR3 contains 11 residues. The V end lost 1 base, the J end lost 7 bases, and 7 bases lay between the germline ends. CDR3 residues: CSARAGSGYTF. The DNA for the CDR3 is TGCAGTGCTAGAGCCGGCTCTGGCTACACCTTC.

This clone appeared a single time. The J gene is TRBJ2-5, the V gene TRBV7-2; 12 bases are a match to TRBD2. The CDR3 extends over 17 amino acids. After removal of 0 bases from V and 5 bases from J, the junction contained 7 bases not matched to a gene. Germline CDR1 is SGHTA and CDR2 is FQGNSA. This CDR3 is CASSLAGLAGGPETQYF. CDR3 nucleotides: TGTGCCAGCAGCTTAGCCGGCCTAGCGGGGGGGCCTGAGACCCAGTACTTC.

The CDR3, as DNA: TGTGCCAGCTTTCGGGGGCACACCGGGGAGCTGTTTTTT. It yields the protein CASFRGHTGELFF. This chain joins TRBV6-5 and TRBJ2-2; D may correspond to TRBD1 or TRBD2 (6 bases each). This CDR3 is 13 amino acids long. Germline V gene lookup returns CDR1 MNHEY and CDR2 SVGAGI. V lost 8 bases and J 3 bases, leaving 10 bases between the germline ends.

CDR3 sequence: CASSPTTGAKDSPLHF. As DNA, the CDR3 is TGCGCCAGCAGTCCCACGACAGGGGCTAAGGATTCACCCCTCCACTTT. This chain joins TRBV5-1 and TRBJ1-6; 8 bases match TRBD1. The J segment lost 8 bases and the V segment lost 5 bases, leaving 12 bases of the junction unmatched. Germline values: CDR1 SGHRS, CDR2 YFSETQ. The CDR3 covers 16 residues.

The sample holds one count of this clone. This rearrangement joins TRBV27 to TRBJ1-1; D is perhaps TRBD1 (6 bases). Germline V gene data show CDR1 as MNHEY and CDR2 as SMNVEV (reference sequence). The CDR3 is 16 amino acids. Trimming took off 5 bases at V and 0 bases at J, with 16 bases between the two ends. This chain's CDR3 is CASSPRTDYLNTEAFF. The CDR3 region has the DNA TGTGCCAGCAGTCCTAGGACAGACTATTTGAACACTGAAGCTTTCTTT.

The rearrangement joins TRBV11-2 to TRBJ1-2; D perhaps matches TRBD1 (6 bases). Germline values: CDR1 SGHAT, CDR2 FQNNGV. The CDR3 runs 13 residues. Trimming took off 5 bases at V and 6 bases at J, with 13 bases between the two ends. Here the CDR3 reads CASSPGAWDGYTF. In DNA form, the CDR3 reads TGTGCCAGCAGCCCGGGGGCATGGGATGGCTACACCTTC.

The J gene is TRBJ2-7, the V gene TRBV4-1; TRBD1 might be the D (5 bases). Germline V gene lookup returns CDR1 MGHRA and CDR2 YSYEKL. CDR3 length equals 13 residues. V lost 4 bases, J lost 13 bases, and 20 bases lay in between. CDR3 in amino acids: CASSPPAEGHRYF. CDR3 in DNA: TGCGCCAGCAGCCCCCCAGCCGAAGGACACCGATACTTC.